The clone carrying this T cell receptor beta chain was detected many times. The sample is drawn from a study of molecular identifiers for immune sequencing clone quantification. TCRdb reanalysed the PCR reads using MiXCR and keeps one entry per CDR3 protein. Of over 300,000 distinct CDR3 sequences in the sample, roughly a quarter were seen once. This clonotype was sampled from a human donor in good health. Some libraries in this study had Jurkat cell RNA spiked in. The sample was naive CD8+ T cells from blood, with Jurkat cell RNA spiked in. The subset was: FACS-sorted CD8+CD4-CCR7+CD45RA+ naive T cells.

The CDR3 sequence is CSAIYPGGTSYEQYF. The DNA for the CDR3 is TGCAGTGCTATTTACCCGGGGGGGACCTCCTACGAGCAGTACTTC. The chain recombines TRBV20-1 with TRBJ2-7, with TRBD2 identical over 8 bases. The CDR3 runs 15 residues. The germline CDR1 and CDR2 sequences are DFQATT and SNEGSKA (reference sequence). Trimming cost V 4 bases and J 0 bases; bases outside gene matches: 8.